The 15 T cell receptor beta chains below all came from one sample that was sequenced in a study of breast tumors, draining lymph nodes, adjacent tissues. Breast cancer patients provided tissue from their axillary draining lymph nodes. TCRdb called the multiplex PCR reads again in MiXCR, with one record for every CDR3 protein. The data hold 130,000 or so distinct CDR3 sequences, with about a fifth observed a single time. Sample: axillary lymph node tissue. The source of these receptors is a female donor with breast cancer. Some clones in this sample may be carry-over from other donors' samples.

This clonotype was seen repeatedly, ten times or more. This CDR3 is CASSSGTGQETQYF. The CDR3 DNA is TGTGCCAGCAGTTCCGGGACAGGCCAAGAGACCCAGTACTTC. The chain couples TRBV12-3 or TRBV12-4 to TRBJ2-5; 8 nucleotides agree with TRBD1. The junction had 2 bases not matched to a gene; V was cut back by 4 bases and J by 1 base. This CDR3 region has 14 residues.

The sample holds many counts of this clonotype. The rearrangement joins TRBV19 to TRBJ2-5; 7 positions agree with TRBD1. Germline CDR1 is LNHDA and CDR2 is SQIVND (reference sequence). The CDR3 is made up of 15 amino acids. V gave up 5 bases and J gave up 1 base; unmatched junction bases: 7. CDR3 sequence reads: CASSANRGPQETQYF. The CDR3 DNA sequence: TGTGCCAGTAGTGCCAACAGGGGCCCCCAAGAGACCCAGTACTTC.

In regard to this clonotype: A much larger clone differs by one base, so this may be a read error. V gene TRBV20-1 combines with J gene TRBJ2-2, with TRBD2 identical over 7 bases. The CDR3 runs to 14 residues. The V and J ends lost 5 bases and 7 bases, in that order; junction bases with no gene match: 10. The germline V gene encodes CDR1 DFQATT and CDR2 SNEGSKA (reference sequence). CDR3: CSASSGTRGGELFF. The DNA of the CDR3 is TGCAGTGCTTCGAGCGGGACTCGGGGCGGGGAGCTGTTTTTT.

This clonotype has a count of ten or more. The chain joins TRBV19 to TRBJ2-1, with 16 bases matching TRBD2. The ends lost 5 bases at V and 7 bases at J; junction bases unmatched: 8. The CDR3 totals 17 residues. Germline CDR1 is LNHDA and CDR2 is SQIVND (reference sequence). The CDR3 nucleotides read TGTGCCAGTAGTCGGGGACTAGCGGGAGGGTTTGGGAATGAGCAGTTCTTC. Translated, it gives CASSRGLAGGFGNEQFF. Full variable domain (missing parts from reference TRBV19 and TRBJ2-1): DGGITQSPKYLFRKEGQNVTLSCEQNLNHDAMYWYRQDPGQGLRLIYYSQIVNDFQKGDIAEGYSVSREKKESFPLTVTSAQKNPTAFYLCASSRGLAGGFGNEQFFGPGTRLTVL.

For this clonotype: The CDR3 end shows no conserved phenylalanine or tryptophan, and so a read error is likely. The rearrangement links TRBV30 to TRBJ2-2; 7 nucleotides agree with TRBD2. V dropped 3 bases and J dropped 4; count of bases not matched to a gene: 2. Germline V gene lookup returns CDR1 GTSNPN and CDR2 SVGIG (reference sequence). There are 13 residues in the CDR3. The CDR3 protein is CAWRGGFTGELFS. The CDR3 coding sequence is TGTGCCTGGAGGGGGGGGTTCACCGGGGAGCTGTTTTCT.

This clonotype appeared many times. A read error may produce the germline difference seen at one junction end. J is TRBJ2-5 and V is TRBV7-7; D perhaps matches TRBD2 (5 bases). CDR3 length: 13 residues. CDR1 and CDR2 (germline): SSHAT, FNYEAQ (reference sequence). CDR3 loop: CASSSRRGETQYF. CDR3 in DNA: TGTGCTAGCAGCTCCCGCCGGGGAGAGACCCAGTACTTC.

This clonotype was counted many times. The chain links TRBV5-6 to TRBJ2-7; possibly TRBD1 for D (7 bases). CDR1 SGHDT and CDR2 YYEEEE come from the germline V gene. V was cut by 0 bases and J by 3 bases, with 16 bases left in between. This CDR3 has 16 residues. The CDR3 loop reads CASSLGAGQPDYEQYF. CDR3 DNA sequence: TGTGCCAGCAGCTTGGGCGCGGGACAGCCGGACTACGAGCAGTACTTC.

This clonotype was detected many times. The chain carries TRBV7-2 and TRBJ2-1; tentatively, D is TRBD1 or TRBD2 (5 bases each). This CDR3 has 14 residues. CDR1 is SGHTA, CDR2 FQGNSA, per germline. Between the trimmed V and J ends, which lost 7 bases and 7 bases, there was a span of 17 bases. The CDR3 sequence: CASTLGVEFNEQFF. DNA of the CDR3: TGTGCCAGCACCCTGGGGGTTGAGTTTAATGAGCAGTTCTTC.

To note about this clonotype: This could be a read error, since a much larger clone is one nucleotide away. The J gene is TRBJ2-7, the V gene TRBV27; 8 positions agree with TRBD1. CDR1 is MNHEY, CDR2 SMNVEV, per germline (reference sequence). There are 14 residues in the CDR3. In DNA form, the CDR3 reads TGTGCCAGCAGTTTAACCAGGGGGCCCTACGAGCAGCACTTC. This codes for CASSLTRGPYEQHF.

This clonotype appeared many times. The chain links TRBV5-5 to TRBJ2-1, with 9 nucleotides matching TRBD2. The CDR3 length is 15 residues. CDR1 and CDR2 from the germline V gene are SGHKS and YYEKEE (reference sequence). The J segment lost 8 bases and the V segment lost 3 bases, leaving 9 bases of the junction unmatched. In DNA form, the CDR3 reads TGTGCCAGCAGCTGGAAGGGACTAGCTGGACATGAGCAGTTCTTC. Protein: CASSWKGLAGHEQFF.

Turning to this clonotype: A read error may explain this, as a much larger clone is one base away. The gene calls are TRBV19 and TRBJ2-1; D is perhaps TRBD2 (6 bases). CDR1 is LNHDA and CDR2 is SQIVND in the germline V gene (reference sequence). Trimming stripped 5 bases from V and 7 bases from J, with 12 bases between. The CDR3 loop spans 13 amino acids. CDR3 in amino acids: CASSPNGRNEQFF. CDR3 coding DNA: TGTGCCAGTAGTCCTAACGGGAGAAATGAGCAGTTCTTC.

This clonotype was found many times. The chain couples TRBV29-1 to TRBJ2-5; TRBD1 or TRBD2 may be the D gene (6 bases each). There are 12 residues in the CDR3. Germline CDR1 is SQVTM and CDR2 is ANQGSEA. The V and J ends lost 6 bases and 1 base respectively, with 9 bases between them. CDR3 in DNA: TGCAGCGTAGGGGGACTCCAAGAGACCCAGTACTTC. Translating gives CSVGGLQETQYF.

The sample holds many counts of this clonotype. The rearrangement links TRBV5-1 to TRBJ2-7; D remains unclear. Germline V gene sequence: CDR1 SGHRS, CDR2 YFSETQ. Between the trimmed V and J ends, which lost 0 bases and 1 base, there was a span of 14 bases. There are 16 residues in the CDR3. CDR3 amino acids: CASSLDPGPRSYEQYF. CDR3 bases: TGCGCCAGCAGCTTGGACCCGGGTCCTAGGTCCTACGAGCAGTACTTC.

Comment on this clonotype: Since a much larger clone is just one base distant, this may be a read error. The rearrangement joins TRBV7-8 to TRBJ2-7, with TRBD2 matching over 8 bases. Germline-derived CDR1 and CDR2 are SGHVS and FQNEAQ. This CDR3 contains 14 residues. The CDR3 sequence: CASSPSGSRYERYF. The CDR3, as DNA: TGTGCCAGCAGCCCCAGCGGGAGTAGGTACGAGCGGTACTTC. Full variable domain (rest looked up from reference TRBV7-8 and TRBJ2-7): GAGVSQSPRYKVAKRGQDVALRCDPISGHVSLFWYQQALGQGPEFLTYFQNEAQLDKSGLPSDRFFAERPEGSVSTLKIQRTQQEDSAVYLCASSPSGSRYERYFGPGTRLTVT.

To note about this clonotype: A much larger clonotype is one base distant, so this may be a read error. This chain links TRBV6-6 with TRBJ2-3; the D gene is possibly TRBD2 (5 bases). Germline CDR1 reads MNHNY; CDR2 reads SVGAGI (reference sequence). Trimming took 6 bases from V and 0 from J, leaving 10 bases between them. There are 14 residues in the CDR3. In DNA, the CDR3 is TGTGCCAGCAGGAGGGTCCAGAGCACAGATACGCAGTATTTT. Encoded protein: CASRRVQSTDTQYF.